This T cell receptor (beta chain) derives from a study of shared clonotypes between healthy human individuals. In the naive CD8 group, cells lacked CD45RO and were positively selected for CCR7, so terminally differentiated effector memory CD45RA+ cells were left out. The germline CDR1 and CDR2 sequences are MNHEY and SVGAGI. Trimming stripped 7 bases from V and 0 bases from J, with 13 bases between. CDR3 size: 14 residues. Profiled with immunoSEQ multiplex PCR; TCRdb holds only in-frame clones, not every one. The sample lists about 590,000 clones, about 95% seen once, with 0.085% to 0.11% in the top ten.

This chain connects TRBV6-5 to TRBJ2-7; D assignment may be TRBD1 or TRBD2 (5 bases each). Sequencing was done on a sample of naive CD8+ T cells sorted from blood. The receptor was derived from a woman between 25 and 40 years old in good health. This CDR3 reads CASTGSLSSYEQYF. In nucleotides, the CDR3 is TGTGCCAGCACAGGGAGCTTAAGCTCCTACGAGCAGTACTTC.